Below, one T cell receptor beta chain is given with its context. These data come from a study of blood T cell repertoires in COVID-19. Study summary: Acute-phase and convalescent COVID-19 samples originated in the United States, Italy and Spain. PBMCs, B-cell-depleted T cells, or T cells provided the cDNA or gDNA that made up the material.

In the source study's methods: Quantification of nucleated cells was approximated via reference gene primer amplification. Data came from immunoSEQ multiplex PCR; TCRdb stores just in-frame clones and leaves some out. The V and J calls and clone size come from that table; D and trimming were worked out from the DNA. The sample consists of under 150,000 clones, around 84% of them appearing once. V lost 6 bases and J lost 6, with 15 bases in between. CDR1 and CDR2 from the germline V gene are MNHEY and SVGEGT. The CDR3 covers 14 residues. Sequencing used peripheral blood. V and J are TRBV6-2 or TRBV6-3 and TRBJ1-5; D is unclear. This TCR came from a human donor in a cohort sampled during active COVID-19. Written as DNA, the CDR3 is TGTGCCAGCAGCCCCCCCAAGGGAGGTCAGCCCCAGCATTTT. It translates to CASSPPKGGQPQHF.